The TCR beta chain under discussion was sequenced for a study of blood T cells in healthy people across ages. Study-wide results and caveats: Older age went with lower TCR beta diversity per million T cells, in a roughly linear way.

The CDR3 loop spans 10 amino acids. V shed 4 bases and J shed 5 bases, with 5 bases lying between them. Germline V gene lookup returns CDR1 SQVTM and CDR2 ANQGSEA. This clonotype was seen ten or more times. No antigen is known for it. The use of a sample-barcoded 5' primer and a J-beta primer mix characterized a second PCR of about 6 to 12 cycles. MiXCR was run by TCRdb on the 5' RACE reads, yielding one entry per CDR3 protein. Of some 890,000 distinct CDR3 sequences listed, just under 30% are singletons. This same sample was also taken into another study, of T cells of mothers and their children. In that study: It was through the M1S primer of the second PCR that sample barcodes and 2-4 random nucleotides were added.

The chain joins TRBV29-1 to TRBJ1-2; D is unresolved. The specimen was blood. This TCR derives from a woman aged 40 to 50 in good health. CDR3: CSVAGYGYTF. The CDR3 DNA follows: TGCAGCGTTGCGGGGTATGGCTACACCTTC.